This record covers a single T cell receptor beta chain. Its antigen is as yet unknown. The sample originates from a study of CD8+CD57+ T cells in acquired aplastic anemia. Study-level background: The sorted CD4+ and CD8+ cells yielded an average approximately 3.3 ug of DNA.

TCR beta VDJ and CDR3 profiling used genomic DNA as template. A single record per CDR3 protein comes from TCRdb applying MiXCR to the reads. The sample consists of more than 200,000 distinct CDR3 sequences, almost 50% of them appearing once. General study findings and limits: Patients shared about 30 CD8+ CDR3 sequences with controls.

V was pared by 3 bases and J by 5 bases, with 11 bases of the junction left unmatched. The CDR3 runs to 17 residues. The germline gives CDR1 SGHTA, CDR2 FQGNSA. An expansion of CD8+CD57+ cells by flow cytometry had been shown in patients chosen for sequencing. Every patient had severe acquired aplastic anemia. Blood sampling was performed on the patients, and none of them had received therapy by then. The rearrangement joins TRBV7-2 to TRBJ2-2, with 8 bases fitting TRBD1. The sequenced material came from sorted CD4+, CD8+, or CD8+CD57+ T cells (not recorded which) from PBMCs. The clonotype was recovered from a human donor with aplastic anemia. The CDR3 reads CASSFQFGTGFTGELFF. The CDR3 coding sequence is TGTGCCAGCAGCTTCCAATTCGGGACAGGCTTTACCGGGGAGCTGTTTTTT.